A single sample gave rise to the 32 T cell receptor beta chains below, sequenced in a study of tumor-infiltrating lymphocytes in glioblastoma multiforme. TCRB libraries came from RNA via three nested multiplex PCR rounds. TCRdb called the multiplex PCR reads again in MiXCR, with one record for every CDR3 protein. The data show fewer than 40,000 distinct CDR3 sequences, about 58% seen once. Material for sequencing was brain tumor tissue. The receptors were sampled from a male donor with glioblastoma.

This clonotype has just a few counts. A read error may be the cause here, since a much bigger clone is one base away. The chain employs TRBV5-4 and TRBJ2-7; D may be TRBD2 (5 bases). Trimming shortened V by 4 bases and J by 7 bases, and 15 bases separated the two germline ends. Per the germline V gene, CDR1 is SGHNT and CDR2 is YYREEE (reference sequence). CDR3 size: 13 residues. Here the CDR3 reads CASSPPAGLEQYF. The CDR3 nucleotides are TGTGCCAGCAGCCCTCCGGCGGGTTTGGAGCAGTACTTC.

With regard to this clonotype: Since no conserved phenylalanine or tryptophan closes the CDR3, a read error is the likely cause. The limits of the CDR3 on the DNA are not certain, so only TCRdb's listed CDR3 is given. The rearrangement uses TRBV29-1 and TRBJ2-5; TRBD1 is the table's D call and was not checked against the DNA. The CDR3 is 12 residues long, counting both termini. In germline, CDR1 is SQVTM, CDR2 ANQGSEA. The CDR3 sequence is CSVEPGTETRYL.

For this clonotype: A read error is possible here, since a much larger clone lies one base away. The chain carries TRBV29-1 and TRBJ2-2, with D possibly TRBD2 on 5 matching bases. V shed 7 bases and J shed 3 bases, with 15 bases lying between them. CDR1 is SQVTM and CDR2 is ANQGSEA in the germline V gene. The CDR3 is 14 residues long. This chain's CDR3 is CSADSGRDTGELFF. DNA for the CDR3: TGCAGCGCCGATTCGGGAAGGGACACCGGGGAGCTGTTTTTT.

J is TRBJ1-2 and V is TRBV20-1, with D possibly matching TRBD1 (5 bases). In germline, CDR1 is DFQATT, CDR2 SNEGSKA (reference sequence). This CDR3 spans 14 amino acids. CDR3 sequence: CTPSGGTEGYGYTF. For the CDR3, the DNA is TGCACTCCTAGTGGTGGGACCGAGGGCTATGGCTACACCTTC.

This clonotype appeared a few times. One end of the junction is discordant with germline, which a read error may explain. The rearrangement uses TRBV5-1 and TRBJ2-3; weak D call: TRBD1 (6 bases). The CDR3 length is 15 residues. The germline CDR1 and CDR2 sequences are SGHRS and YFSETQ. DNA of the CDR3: TGCGGCAGCGGACGAGGGGGATCTAACACAGATACGCAGTATTTT. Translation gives CGSGRGGSNTDTQYF.

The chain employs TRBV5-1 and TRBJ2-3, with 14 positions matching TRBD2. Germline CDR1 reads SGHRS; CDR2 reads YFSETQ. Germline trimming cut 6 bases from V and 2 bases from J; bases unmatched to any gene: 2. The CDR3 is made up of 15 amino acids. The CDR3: CASKGLAGVTDTQYF. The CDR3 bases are TGCGCCAGCAAGGGACTAGCGGGAGTCACAGATACGCAGTATTTT. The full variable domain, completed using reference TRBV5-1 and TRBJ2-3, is KAGVTQTPRYLIKTRGQQVTLSCSPISGHRSVSWYQQTPGQGLQFLFEYFSETQRNKGNFPGRFSGRQFSNSRSEMNVSTLELGDSALYLCASKGLAGVTDTQYFGPGTRLTVL.

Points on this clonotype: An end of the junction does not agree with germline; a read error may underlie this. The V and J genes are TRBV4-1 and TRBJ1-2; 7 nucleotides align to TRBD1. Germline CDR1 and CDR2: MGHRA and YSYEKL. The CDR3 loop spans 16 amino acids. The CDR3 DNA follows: TGCGCCAGCAGCCATGAACCGGGACAGAAAAACTATTGCTACACCTTC. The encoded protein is CASSHEPGQKNYCYTF.

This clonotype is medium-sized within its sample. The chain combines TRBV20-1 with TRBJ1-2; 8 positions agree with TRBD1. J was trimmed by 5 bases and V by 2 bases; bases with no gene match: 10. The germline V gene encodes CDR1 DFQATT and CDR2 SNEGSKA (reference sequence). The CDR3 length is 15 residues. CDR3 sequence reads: CSARLTGVGSYGYTF. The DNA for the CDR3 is TGCAGTGCTAGATTGACAGGGGTGGGCTCTTATGGCTACACCTTC.

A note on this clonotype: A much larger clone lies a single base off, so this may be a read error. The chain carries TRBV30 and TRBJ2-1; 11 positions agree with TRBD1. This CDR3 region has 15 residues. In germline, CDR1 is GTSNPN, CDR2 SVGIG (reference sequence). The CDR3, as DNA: TGTGTCTGGAGTGCCGGGACAGGGGGTATCGATGAGCAGTTCTTC. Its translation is CVWSAGTGGIDEQFF.

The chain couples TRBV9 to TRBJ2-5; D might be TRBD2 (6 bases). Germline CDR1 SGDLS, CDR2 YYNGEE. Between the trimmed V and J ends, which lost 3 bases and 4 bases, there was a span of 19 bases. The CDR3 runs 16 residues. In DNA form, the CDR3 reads TGTGCCAGCAGCGAGAGGGGACTGCTGGGCGGAGAGACCCAGTACTTC. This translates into CASSERGLLGGETQYF.

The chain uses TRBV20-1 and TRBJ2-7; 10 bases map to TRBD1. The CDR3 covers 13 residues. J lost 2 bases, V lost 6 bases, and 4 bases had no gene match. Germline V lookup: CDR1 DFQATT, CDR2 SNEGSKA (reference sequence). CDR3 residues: CSADRGDTYEQYF. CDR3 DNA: TGCAGTGCGGACAGGGGGGATACCTACGAGCAGTACTTC.

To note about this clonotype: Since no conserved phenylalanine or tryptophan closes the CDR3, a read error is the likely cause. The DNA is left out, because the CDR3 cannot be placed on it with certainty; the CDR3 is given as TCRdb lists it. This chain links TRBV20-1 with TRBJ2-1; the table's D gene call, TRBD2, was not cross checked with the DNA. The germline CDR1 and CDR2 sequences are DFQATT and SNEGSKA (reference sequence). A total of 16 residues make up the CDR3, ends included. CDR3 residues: CSASRPGLAGMNEQLL.

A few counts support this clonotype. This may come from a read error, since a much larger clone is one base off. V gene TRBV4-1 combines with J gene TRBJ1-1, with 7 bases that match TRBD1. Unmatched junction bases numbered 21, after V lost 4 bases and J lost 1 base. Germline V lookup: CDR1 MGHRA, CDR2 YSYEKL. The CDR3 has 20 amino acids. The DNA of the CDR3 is TGCGCCAGCAGCCTTGACACGCCCAGGGGGGCAGGGGGACCGAACACTGAAGCTTTCTTT. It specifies CASSLDTPRGAGGPNTEAFF.

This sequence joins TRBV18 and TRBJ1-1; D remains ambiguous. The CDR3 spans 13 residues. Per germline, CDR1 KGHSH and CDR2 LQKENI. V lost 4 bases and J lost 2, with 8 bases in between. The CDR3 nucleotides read TGTGCCAGCTCACGAACGGGCAACACTGAAGCTTTCTTT. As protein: CASSRTGNTEAFF.

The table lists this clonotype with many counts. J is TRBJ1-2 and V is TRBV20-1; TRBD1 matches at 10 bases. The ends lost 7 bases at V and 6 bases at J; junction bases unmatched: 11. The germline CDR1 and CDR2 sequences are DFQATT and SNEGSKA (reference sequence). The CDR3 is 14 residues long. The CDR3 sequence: CSGFHLGTGDGYTF. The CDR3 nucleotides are TGCAGTGGTTTTCATTTGGGGACAGGGGATGGCTACACCTTC.

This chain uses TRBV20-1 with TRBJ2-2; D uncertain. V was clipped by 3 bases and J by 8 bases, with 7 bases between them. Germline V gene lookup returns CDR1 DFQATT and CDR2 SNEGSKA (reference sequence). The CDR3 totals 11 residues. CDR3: CSASNEGELFF. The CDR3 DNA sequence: TGCAGTGCTAGTAATGAGGGGGAGCTGTTTTTT.

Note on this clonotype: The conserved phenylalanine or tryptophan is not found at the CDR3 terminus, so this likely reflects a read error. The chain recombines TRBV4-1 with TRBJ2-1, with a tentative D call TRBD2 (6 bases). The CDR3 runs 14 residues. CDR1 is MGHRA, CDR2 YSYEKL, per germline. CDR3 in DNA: TGCGCCGGCAGCCAAGGGCTAGCGTACAATGAGCAGTTCCTC. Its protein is CAGSQGLAYNEQFL.

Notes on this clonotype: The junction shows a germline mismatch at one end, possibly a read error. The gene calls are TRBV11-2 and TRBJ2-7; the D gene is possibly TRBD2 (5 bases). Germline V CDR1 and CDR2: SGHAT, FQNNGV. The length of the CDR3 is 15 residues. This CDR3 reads CASSSSSLTLYEQHF. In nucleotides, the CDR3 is TGTGCCAGCAGCTCCTCTAGCCTAACACTATACGAGCAGCACTTC.

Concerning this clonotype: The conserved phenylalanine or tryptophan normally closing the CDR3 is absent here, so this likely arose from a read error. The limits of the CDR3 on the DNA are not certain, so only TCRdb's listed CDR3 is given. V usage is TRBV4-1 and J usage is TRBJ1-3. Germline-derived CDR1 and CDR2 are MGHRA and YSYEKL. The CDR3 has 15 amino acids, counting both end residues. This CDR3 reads CASSQVLRNGNTICL.

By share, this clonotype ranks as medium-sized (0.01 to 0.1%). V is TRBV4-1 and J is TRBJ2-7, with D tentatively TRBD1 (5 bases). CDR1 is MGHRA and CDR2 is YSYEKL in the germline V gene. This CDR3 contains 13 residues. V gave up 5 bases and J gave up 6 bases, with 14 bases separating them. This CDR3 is CASSRQGRGEQYF. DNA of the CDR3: TGCGCCAGCAGCAGGCAGGGTAGGGGCGAGCAGTACTTC.

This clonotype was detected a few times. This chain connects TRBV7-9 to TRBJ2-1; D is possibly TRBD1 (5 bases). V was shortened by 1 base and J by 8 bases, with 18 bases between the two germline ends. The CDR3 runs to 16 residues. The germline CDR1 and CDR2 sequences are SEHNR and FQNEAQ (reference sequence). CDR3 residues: CASSLGQGQSNDEQFF. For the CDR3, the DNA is TGTGCCAGCAGCTTAGGGCAGGGTCAGTCTAACGATGAGCAGTTCTTC. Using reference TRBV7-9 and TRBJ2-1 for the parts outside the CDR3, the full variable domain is DTGVSQNPRHKITKRGQNVTFRCDPISEHNRLYWYRQTLGQGPEFLTYFQNEAQLEKSRLLSDRFSAERPKGSFSTLEIQRTEQGDSAMYLCASSLGQGQSNDEQFFGPGTRLTVL.

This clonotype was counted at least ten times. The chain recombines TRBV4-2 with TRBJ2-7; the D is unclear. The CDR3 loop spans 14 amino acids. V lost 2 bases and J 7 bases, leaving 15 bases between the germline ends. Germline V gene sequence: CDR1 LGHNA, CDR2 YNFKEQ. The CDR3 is CASSQTPDLGEQYF. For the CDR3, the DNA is TGTGCCAGCAGCCAAACCCCGGACCTCGGGGAGCAGTACTTC.

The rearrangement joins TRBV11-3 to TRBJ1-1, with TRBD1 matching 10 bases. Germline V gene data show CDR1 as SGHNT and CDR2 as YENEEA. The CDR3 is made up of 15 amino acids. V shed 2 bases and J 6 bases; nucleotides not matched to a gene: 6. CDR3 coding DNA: TGTGCCAGCAGCTTACGGACAGGGGGGGAGGCTGAAGCTTTCTTT. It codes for CASSLRTGGEAEAFF. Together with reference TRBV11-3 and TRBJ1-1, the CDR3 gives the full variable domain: EAGVVQSPRYKIIEKKQPVAFWCNPISGHNTLYWYLQNLGQGPELLIRYENEEAVDDSQLPKDRFSAERLKGVDSTLKIQPAELGDSAVYLCASSLRTGGEAEAFFGQGTRLTVV.

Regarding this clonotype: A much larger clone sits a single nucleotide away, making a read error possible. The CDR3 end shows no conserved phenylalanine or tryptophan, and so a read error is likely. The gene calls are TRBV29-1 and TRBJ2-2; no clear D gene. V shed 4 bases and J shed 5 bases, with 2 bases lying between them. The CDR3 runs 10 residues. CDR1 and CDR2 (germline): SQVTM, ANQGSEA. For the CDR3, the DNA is TGCAGCGTTGGGACCGGGGAGCTGTTTCTT. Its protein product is CSVGTGELFL.

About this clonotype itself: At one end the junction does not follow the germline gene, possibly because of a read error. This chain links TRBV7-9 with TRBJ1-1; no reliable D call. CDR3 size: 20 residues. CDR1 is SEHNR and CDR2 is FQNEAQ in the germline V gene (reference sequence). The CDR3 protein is CANSLGGFREVPSSDTEAFF. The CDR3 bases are TGTGCCAACAGCTTAGGCGGGTTTAGGGAGGTCCCATCGAGCGACACTGAAGCTTTCTTT. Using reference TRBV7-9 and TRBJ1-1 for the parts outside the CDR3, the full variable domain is DTGVSQNPRHKITKRGQNVTFRCDPISEHNRLYWYRQTLGQGPEFLTYFQNEAQLEKSRLLSDRFSAERPKGSFSTLEIQRTEQGDSAMYLCANSLGGFREVPSSDTEAFFGQGTRLTVV.

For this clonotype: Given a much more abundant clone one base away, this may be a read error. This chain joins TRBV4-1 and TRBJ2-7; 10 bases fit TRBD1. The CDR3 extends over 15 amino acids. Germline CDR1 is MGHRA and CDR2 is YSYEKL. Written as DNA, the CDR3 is TGCGCCAGCAGCTACTCGGGACAGGGGTCGGGCGAGCGGTACTTC. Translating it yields CASSYSGQGSGERYF.

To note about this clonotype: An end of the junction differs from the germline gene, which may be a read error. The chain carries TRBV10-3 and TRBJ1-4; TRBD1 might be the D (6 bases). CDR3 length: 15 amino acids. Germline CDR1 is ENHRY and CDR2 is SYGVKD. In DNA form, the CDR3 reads TGTGCCATCAGTGGACAGGCTTCAACTAATGAAAAACTGTCTTTC. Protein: CAISGQASTNEKLSF.

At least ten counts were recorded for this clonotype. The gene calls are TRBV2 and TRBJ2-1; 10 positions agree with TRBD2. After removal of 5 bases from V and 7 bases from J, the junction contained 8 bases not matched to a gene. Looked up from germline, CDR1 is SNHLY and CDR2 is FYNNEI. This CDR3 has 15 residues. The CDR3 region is CASSTLAGAGNEQFF. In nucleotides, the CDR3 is TGTGCCAGCAGTACTCTAGCGGGAGCTGGTAATGAGCAGTTCTTC.

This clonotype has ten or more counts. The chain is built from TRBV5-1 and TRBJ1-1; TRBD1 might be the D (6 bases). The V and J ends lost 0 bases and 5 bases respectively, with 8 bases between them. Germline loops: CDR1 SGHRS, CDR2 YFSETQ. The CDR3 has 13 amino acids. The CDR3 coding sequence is TGCGCCAGCAGCTTGGATGGGACAACTGAAGCTTTCTTT. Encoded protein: CASSLDGTTEAFF. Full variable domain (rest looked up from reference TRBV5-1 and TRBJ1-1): KAGVTQTPRYLIKTRGQQVTLSCSPISGHRSVSWYQQTPGQGLQFLFEYFSETQRNKGNFPGRFSGRQFSNSRSEMNVSTLELGDSALYLCASSLDGTTEAFFGQGTRLTVV.

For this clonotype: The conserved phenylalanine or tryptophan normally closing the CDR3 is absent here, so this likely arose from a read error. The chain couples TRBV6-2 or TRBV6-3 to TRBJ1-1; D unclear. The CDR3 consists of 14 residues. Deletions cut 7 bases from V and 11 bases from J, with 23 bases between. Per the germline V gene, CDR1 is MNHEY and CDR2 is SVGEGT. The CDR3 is CASIAAVPQGEAFI. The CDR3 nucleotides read TGTGCCAGCATCGCCGCCGTCCCACAAGGTGAGGCTTTCATT.

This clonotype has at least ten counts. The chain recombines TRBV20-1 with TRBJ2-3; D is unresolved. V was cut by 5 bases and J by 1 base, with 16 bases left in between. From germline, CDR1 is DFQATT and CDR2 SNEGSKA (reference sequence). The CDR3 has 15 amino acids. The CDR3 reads CSAPPLVRGTDTQYF. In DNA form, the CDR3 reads TGCAGTGCTCCCCCCCTCGTTAGGGGCACAGATACGCAGTATTTT.

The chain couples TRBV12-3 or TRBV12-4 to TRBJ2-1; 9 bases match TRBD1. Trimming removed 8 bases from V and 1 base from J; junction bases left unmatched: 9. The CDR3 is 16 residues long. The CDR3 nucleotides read TGTGCCAGCCTTACAGGGGGCCCACTATCCTACAATGAGCAGTTCTTC. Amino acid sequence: CASLTGGPLSYNEQFF.